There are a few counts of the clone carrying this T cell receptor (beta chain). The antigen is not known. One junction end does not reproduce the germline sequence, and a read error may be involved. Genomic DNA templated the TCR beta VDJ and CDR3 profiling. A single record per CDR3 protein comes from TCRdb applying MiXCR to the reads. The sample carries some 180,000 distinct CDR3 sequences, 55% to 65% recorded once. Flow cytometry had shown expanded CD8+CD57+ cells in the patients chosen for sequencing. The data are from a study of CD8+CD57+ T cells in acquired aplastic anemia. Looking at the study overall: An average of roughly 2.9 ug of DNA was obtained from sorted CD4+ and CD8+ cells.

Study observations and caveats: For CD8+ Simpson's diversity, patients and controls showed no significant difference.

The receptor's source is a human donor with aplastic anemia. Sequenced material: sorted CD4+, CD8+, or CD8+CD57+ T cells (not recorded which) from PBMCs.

The CDR3 spells CASSDVGVTGELYF. DNA of the CDR3: TGTGCCAGCAGTGACGTAGGGGTCACCGGGGAGCTGTACTTC. The chain employs TRBV6-4 and TRBJ2-7; TRBD1 or TRBD2 may be the D gene (5 bases each). This CDR3 contains 14 residues. Germline CDR1 MRHNA, CDR2 SNTAGT.